The rows below give T cell receptor beta chains drawn from one sample of a study of blood T cells in healthy people across ages. From the 5' RACE reads, TCRdb called clonotypes with MiXCR, one entry per CDR3 protein. Among 1.5 million to 2 million distinct CDR3 sequences listed, about two fifths were seen once. The sequenced material came from blood. Receptor source: a human donor in good health. Both conserved end residues are part of each CDR3. A D gene is named only where the DNA matches it firmly. Some rows have no size entry. The others give once, few or many, or a class for an expanded clone.

CDR3aa | CDR3nt | j_gene | v_gene | abundance | d_gene
CATRGGGNEQFF | TGTGCCACCAGGGGGGGGGGGAATGAGCAGTTCTTC | TRBJ2-1 | TRBV15 | few | TRBD2
CASSPPRETLTYEQYF | TGTGCCAGCAGTCCTCCCCGTGAGACTTTAACCTACGAGCAGTACTTC | TRBJ2-7 | TRBV28 | NA | NA
CASSQTGTVPAYSYEQYF | TGTGCCAGCAGCCAGACTGGGACAGTGCCTGCCTATTCCTACGAGCAGTACTTC | TRBJ2-7 | TRBV3-1 | NA | TRBD1
CASRRLADEQFF | TGTGCCAGCAGGCGCCTAGCAGATGAGCAGTTCTTC | TRBJ2-1 | TRBV2 | few | NA
CASSLTGGGPNSPLHF | TGCGCCAGCAGCCTGACAGGTGGTGGACCCAATTCACCCCTCCACTTT | TRBJ1-6 | TRBV5-1 | few | NA
CASSSRLAGGPRSYNEQFF | TGTGCCAGCAGCTCTAGACTAGCGGGGGGGCCGAGGTCCTACAATGAGCAGTTCTTC | TRBJ2-1 | TRBV7-2 | NA | TRBD2
CSATRWDRVREQYF | TGCAGTGCAACCCGCTGGGACAGGGTCAGGGAGCAGTACTTC | TRBJ2-7 | TRBV20-1 | few | TRBD1
CASSYSSTAGNSPLHF | TGTGCCAGCAGTTACTCATCGACAGCCGGGAATTCACCCCTCCACTTT | TRBJ1-6 | TRBV6-5 | NA | NA
CSARMDSNQPQHF | TGCAGTGCTAGAATGGACAGCAATCAGCCCCAGCATTTT | TRBJ1-5 | TRBV20-1 | NA | NA
CARSPGLAGSLQETQYF | TGCGCCCGCAGCCCGGGACTAGCGGGTTCGCTGCAAGAGACCCAGTACTTC | TRBJ2-5 | TRBV5-1 | NA | TRBD2
CASSLAILGKRETQYF | TGCGCCAGCAGCTTGGCCATTTTGGGGAAACGAGAGACCCAGTACTTC | TRBJ2-5 | TRBV5-1 | NA | NA
CAWGRMSDASSYEQYF | TGTGCCTGGGGGCGTATGTCGGACGCATCCTCCTACGAGCAGTACTTC | TRBJ2-7 | TRBV30 | few | NA
CASRTDSSYNEQFF | TGTGCCAGCAGAACGGACAGCTCCTACAATGAGCAGTTCTTC | TRBJ2-1 | TRBV28 | NA | NA
CASSYNRVGEQFF | TGTGCCAGCAGTTATAACAGGGTAGGCGAGCAGTTCTTC | TRBJ2-1 | TRBV6-2/TRBV6-3 | NA | NA
CASNPGVVVNSPLHF | TGTGCCAGCAACCCAGGGGTGGTTGTTAATTCACCCCTCCACTTT | TRBJ1-6 | TRBV5-6 | NA | NA
CASSPGLGKSTDTQYF | TGTGCCAGCAGTCCAGGGCTGGGAAAATCCACAGATACGCAGTATTTT | TRBJ2-3 | TRBV12-3/TRBV12-4 | NA | NA
CSAQAGTGLETQYF | TGCAGTGCCCAAGCCGGAACAGGGTTAGAGACCCAGTACTTC | TRBJ2-5 | TRBV20-1 | few | NA
CASSFSGTSWGETQYF | TGTGCCAGCAGCTTTTCCGGGACTAGCTGGGGGGAGACCCAGTACTTC | TRBJ2-5 | TRBV2 | few | TRBD2
CASSPPGLAGETRYF | TGTGCCAGCAGCCCTCCGGGACTAGCGGGGGAGACCCGGTACTTC | TRBJ2-5 | TRBV6-5 | NA | TRBD2
CSAITGTGVTGELFF | TGCAGTGCTATAACCGGGACAGGGGTTACCGGGGAGCTGTTTTTT | TRBJ2-2 | TRBV20-1 | NA | TRBD1
CASSRRGTDQYF | TGTGCCAGCAGCCGCCGTGGGACAGACCAGTACTTC | TRBJ2-4 | TRBV3-1 | NA | TRBD1
CASSLAAGGAPNEQFF | TGTGCCAGCAGCTTAGCGGCAGGGGGCGCGCCGAATGAGCAGTTCTTC | TRBJ2-1 | TRBV7-2 | NA | TRBD1
CAISPQIMGQANSPLHF | TGTGCCATCAGCCCGCAGATAATGGGACAGGCTAATTCACCCCTCCACTTT | TRBJ1-6 | TRBV10-3 | few | TRBD1
CASSQEGGPYEQFF | TGTGCCAGCAGCCAAGAAGGGGGACCCTACGAGCAGTTCTTC | TRBJ2-1 | TRBV4-2 | NA | NA